This section outlines one T cell receptor beta chain sequence together with its context. Sequencing was performed with immunoSEQ multiplex PCR; in TCRdb, only in-frame clones are kept and a portion is missing. The repertoire holds some 100,000 clones, with 75% to 95% as singletons. The germline gives CDR1 SGHTA, CDR2 FQGTGA. The CDR3 length is 17 residues. The junction had 10 bases not matched to a gene; V was cut back by 0 bases and J by 5 bases. The sample is drawn from a study of siplizumab effects on memory and regulatory T cells. Sequenced sample: CD4+ T cells sorted from blood. This receptor was obtained from a human donor in good health. Some clones in this sample may be carry-over from other donors' samples. The chain links TRBV7-3 to TRBJ2-3; 8 nucleotides align to TRBD2. CDR3: CASSLTQAGAPGDTQYF. CDR3 coding DNA: TGTGCCAGCAGCTTAACGCAAGCGGGGGCCCCCGGAGATACGCAGTATTTT.